This TCR beta chain was sequenced in a study of cytomegalovirus exposure and HLA in healthy donors. In the study overall: The 550 to 700 first-cohort repertoires and the 100 to 150 validation repertoires shared the same platform, a later analysis reported.

Assay: immunoSEQ multiplex PCR; the TCRdb copy retains only in-frame clones and omits some. The profile shows about 120,000 clones, roughly nine tenths of them singletons. This clone came up a few times. Its antigen remains unidentified. General study findings and limits: Most TCR sequences were uncommon, yet certain public TCRs appeared in many donors. One later analysis, an examination of the 120 or so validation repertoires, found that first-cohort TCR clusters tended to co-occur in them.

V was cut by 0 bases and J by 9 bases, with 24 bases left in between. Germline V gene data show CDR1 as GTSNPN and CDR2 as SVGIG (reference sequence). This CDR3 is built from 17 residues. The specimen was PBMCs. The sequence was collected from a woman aged 18-29 years in good health and CMV-seronegative. The chain carries TRBV30 and TRBJ2-1; D gene ambiguous. CDR3 amino acids: CAWSVLFGHLVDGEQFF. In DNA form, the CDR3 reads TGTGCCTGGAGTGTACTTTTCGGTCATCTCGTCGATGGTGAGCAGTTCTTC.